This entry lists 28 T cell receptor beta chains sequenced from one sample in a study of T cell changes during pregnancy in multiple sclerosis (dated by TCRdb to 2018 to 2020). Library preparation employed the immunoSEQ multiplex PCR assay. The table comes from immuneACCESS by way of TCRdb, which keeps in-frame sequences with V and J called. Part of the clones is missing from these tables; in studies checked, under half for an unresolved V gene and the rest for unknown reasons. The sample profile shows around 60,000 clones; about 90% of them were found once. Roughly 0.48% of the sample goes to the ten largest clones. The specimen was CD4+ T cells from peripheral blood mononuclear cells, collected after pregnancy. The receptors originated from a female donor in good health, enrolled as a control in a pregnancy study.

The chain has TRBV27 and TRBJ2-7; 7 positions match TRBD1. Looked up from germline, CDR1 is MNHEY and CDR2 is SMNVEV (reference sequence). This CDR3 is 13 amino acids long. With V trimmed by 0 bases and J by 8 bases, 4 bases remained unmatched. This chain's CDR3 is CASSLSGQAKQYF. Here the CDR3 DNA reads TGTGCCAGCAGTTTATCCGGACAGGCGAAGCAGTACTTC.

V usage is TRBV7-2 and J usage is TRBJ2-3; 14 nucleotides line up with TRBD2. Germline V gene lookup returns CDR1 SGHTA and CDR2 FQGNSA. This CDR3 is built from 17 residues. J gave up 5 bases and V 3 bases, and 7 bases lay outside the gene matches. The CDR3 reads CASSFQTSGGVKDTQYF. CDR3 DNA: TGTGCCAGCAGCTTTCAGACTAGCGGGGGGGTAAAAGATACGCAGTATTTT.

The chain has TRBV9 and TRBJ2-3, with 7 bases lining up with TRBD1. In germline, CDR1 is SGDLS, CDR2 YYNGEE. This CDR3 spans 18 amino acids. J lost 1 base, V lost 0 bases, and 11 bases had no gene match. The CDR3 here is CASSVATGDRGRTDTQYF. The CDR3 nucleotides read TGTGCCAGCAGCGTAGCTACAGGGGATAGGGGACGCACAGATACGCAGTATTTT.

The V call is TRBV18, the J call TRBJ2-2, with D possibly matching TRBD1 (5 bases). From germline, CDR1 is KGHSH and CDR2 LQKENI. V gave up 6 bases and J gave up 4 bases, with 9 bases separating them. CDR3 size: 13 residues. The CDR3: CASSPQGTGELFF. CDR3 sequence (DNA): TGTGCCAGCTCGCCCCAGGGCACCGGGGAGCTGTTTTTT.

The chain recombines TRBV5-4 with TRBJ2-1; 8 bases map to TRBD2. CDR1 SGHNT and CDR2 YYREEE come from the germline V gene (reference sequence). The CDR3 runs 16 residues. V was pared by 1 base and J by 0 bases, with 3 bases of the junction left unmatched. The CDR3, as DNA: TGTGCCAGCAGCTTGAACCGGGGGGGCTCCTACAATGAGCAGTTCTTC. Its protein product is CASSLNRGGSYNEQFF.

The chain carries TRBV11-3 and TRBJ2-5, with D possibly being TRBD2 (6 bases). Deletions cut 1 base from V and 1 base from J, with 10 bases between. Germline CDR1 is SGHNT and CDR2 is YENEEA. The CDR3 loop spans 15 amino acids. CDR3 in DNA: TGTGCCAGCAGCTTAGGGGGGGTCTCCCAAGAGACCCAGTACTTC. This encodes CASSLGGVSQETQYF.

CDR3 nucleotides: TGTGCCAGCAGCTTGGGCAGCCTAGCGGGGGGGGGCGATACGCAGTATTTT. It codes for CASSLGSLAGGGDTQYF. This chain joins TRBV5-4 and TRBJ2-3; 12 positions agree with TRBD2. J was trimmed by 6 bases and V by 0 bases; bases with no gene match: 8. The CDR3 loop spans 17 amino acids. The germline V gene encodes CDR1 SGHNT and CDR2 YYREEE (reference sequence).

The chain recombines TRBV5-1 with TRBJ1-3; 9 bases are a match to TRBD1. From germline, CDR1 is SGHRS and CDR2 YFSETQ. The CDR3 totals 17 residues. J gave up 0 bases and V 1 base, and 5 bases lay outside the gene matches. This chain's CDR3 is CASSLRTGAFSGNTIYF. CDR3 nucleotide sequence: TGCGCCAGCAGCTTGAGGACAGGGGCTTTCTCTGGAAACACCATATATTTT.

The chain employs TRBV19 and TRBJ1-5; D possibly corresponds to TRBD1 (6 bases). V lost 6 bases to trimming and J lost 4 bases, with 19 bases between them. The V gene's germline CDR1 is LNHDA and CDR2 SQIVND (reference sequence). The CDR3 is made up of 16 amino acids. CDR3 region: CASRWAGETLNQPQHF. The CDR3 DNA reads TGTGCCAGTAGATGGGCAGGGGAGACCCTAAATCAGCCCCAGCATTTT.

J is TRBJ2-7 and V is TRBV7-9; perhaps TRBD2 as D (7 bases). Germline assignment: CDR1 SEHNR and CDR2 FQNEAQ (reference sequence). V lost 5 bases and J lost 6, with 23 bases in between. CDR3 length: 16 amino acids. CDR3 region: CASSRTAGAPRGEQYF. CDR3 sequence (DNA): TGTGCCAGCAGCAGAACGGCGGGGGCTCCCCGGGGCGAGCAGTACTTC. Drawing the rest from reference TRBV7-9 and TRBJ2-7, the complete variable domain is DTGVSQNPRHKITKRGQNVTFRCDPISEHNRLYWYRQTLGQGPEFLTYFQNEAQLEKSRLLSDRFSAERPKGSFSTLEIQRTEQGDSAMYLCASSRTAGAPRGEQYFGPGTRLTVT.

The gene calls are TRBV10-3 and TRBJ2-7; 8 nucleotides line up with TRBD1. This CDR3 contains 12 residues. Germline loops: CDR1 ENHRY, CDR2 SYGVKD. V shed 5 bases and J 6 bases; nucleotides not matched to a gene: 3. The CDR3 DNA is TGTGCCATCAGTCGGACAGGGACCGAGCAGTACTTC. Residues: CAISRTGTEQYF.

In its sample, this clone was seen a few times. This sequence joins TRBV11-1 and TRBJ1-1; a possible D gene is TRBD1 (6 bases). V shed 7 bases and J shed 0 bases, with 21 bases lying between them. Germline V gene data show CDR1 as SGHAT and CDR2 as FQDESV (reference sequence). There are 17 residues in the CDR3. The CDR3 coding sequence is TGTGCCAGCAAACCAAAAAAATACAGGGCCATGAACACTGAAGCTTTCTTT. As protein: CASKPKKYRAMNTEAFF.

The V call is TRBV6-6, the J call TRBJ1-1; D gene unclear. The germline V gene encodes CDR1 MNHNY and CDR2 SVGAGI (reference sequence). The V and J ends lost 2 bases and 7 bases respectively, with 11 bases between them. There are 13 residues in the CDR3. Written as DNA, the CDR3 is TGTGCCAGCAGTTACGCCGGGAGCCATGAAGCTTTCTTT. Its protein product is CASSYAGSHEAFF.

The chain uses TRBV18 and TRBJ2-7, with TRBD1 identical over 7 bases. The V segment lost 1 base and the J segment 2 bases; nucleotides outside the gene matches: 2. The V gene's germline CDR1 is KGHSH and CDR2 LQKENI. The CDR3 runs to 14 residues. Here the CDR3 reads CASSPQGTAYEQYF. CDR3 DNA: TGTGCCAGCTCACCACAAGGGACAGCCTACGAGCAGTACTTC.

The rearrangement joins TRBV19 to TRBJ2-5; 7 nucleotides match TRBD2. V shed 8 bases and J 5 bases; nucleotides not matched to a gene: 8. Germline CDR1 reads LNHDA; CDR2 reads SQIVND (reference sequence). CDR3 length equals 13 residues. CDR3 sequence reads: CASGGLVRETQYF. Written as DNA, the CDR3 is TGTGCCAGTGGAGGACTAGTTCGCGAGACCCAGTACTTC.

DNA for the CDR3: TGTGCCAGCAGTTCCGGTTGGGGCGCCGGAGGGGAAAAACTGTTTTTT. This codes for CASSSGWGAGGEKLFF. The V gene is TRBV27, the J gene TRBJ1-4, with D possibly being TRBD1 (5 bases). Germline V gives CDR1 MNHEY, CDR2 SMNVEV (reference sequence). This CDR3 is 16 amino acids long. Trimming removed 4 bases from V and 8 bases from J, with 20 bases in between.

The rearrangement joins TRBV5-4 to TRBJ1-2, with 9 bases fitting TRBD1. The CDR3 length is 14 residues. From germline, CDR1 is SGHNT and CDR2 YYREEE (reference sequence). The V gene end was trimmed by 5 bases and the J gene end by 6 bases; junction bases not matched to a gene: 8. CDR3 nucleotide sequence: TGTGCCAGCAGACTTGACAGGGGGTGGGATGGCTACACCTTC. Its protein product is CASRLDRGWDGYTF.

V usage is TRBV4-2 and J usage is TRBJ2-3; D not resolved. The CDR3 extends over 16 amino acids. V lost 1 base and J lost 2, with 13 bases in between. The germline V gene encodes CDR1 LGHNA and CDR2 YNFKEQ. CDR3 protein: CASSQGGEAFTDTQYF. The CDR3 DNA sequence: TGTGCCAGCAGCCAAGGAGGTGAGGCCTTCACAGATACGCAGTATTTT.

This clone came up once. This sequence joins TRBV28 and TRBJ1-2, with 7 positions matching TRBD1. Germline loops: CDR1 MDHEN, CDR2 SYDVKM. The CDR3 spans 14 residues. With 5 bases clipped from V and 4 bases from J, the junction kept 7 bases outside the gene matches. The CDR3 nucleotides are TGTGCCAGCAGTAACCGGGACAGAATCTATGGCTACACCTTC. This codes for CASSNRDRIYGYTF.

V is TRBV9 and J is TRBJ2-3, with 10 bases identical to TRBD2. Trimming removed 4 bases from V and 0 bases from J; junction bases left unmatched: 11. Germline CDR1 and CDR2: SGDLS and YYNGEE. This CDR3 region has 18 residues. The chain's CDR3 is CASSQRASGGSSTDTQYF. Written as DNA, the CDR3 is TGTGCCAGCAGCCAGAGGGCTAGCGGGGGATCTAGCACAGATACGCAGTATTTT.

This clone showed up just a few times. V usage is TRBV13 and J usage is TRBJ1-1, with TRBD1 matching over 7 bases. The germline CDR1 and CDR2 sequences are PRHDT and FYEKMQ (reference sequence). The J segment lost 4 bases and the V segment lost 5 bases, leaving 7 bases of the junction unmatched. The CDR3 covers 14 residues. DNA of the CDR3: TGTGCCAGCAGCCCAACGACAGGGACCACTGAAGCTTTCTTT. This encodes CASSPTTGTTEAFF.

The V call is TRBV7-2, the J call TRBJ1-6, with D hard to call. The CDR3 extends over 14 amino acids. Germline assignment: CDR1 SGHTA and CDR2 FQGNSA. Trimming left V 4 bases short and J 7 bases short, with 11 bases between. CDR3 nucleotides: TGTGCCAGCAGCTCCACAAAGATCAATTCACCCCTCCACTTT. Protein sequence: CASSSTKINSPLHF. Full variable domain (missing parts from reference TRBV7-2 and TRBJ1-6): GAGVSQSPSNKVTEKGKDVELRCDPISGHTALYWYRQSLGQGLEFLIYFQGNSAPDKSGLPSDRFSAERTGGSVSTLTIQRTQQEDSAVYLCASSSTKINSPLHFGNGTRLTVT.

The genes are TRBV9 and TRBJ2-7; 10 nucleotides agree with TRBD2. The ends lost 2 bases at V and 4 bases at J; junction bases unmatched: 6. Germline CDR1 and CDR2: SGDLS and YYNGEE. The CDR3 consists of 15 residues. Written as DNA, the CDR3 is TGTGCCAGCAGCGTCTCTAGCGGGGGTCCGTACGAGCAGTACTTC. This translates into CASSVSSGGPYEQYF.

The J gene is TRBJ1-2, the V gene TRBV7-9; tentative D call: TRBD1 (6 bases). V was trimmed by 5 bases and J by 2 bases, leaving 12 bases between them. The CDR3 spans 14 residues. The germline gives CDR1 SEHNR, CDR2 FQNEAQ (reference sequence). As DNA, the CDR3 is TGTGCCAGCAGCCTACTGACAGGAAACTATGGCTACACCTTC. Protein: CASSLLTGNYGYTF. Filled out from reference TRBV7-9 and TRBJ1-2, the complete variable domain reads DTGVSQNPRHKITKRGQNVTFRCDPISEHNRLYWYRQTLGQGPEFLTYFQNEAQLEKSRLLSDRFSAERPKGSFSTLEIQRTEQGDSAMYLCASSLLTGNYGYTFGSGTRLTVV.

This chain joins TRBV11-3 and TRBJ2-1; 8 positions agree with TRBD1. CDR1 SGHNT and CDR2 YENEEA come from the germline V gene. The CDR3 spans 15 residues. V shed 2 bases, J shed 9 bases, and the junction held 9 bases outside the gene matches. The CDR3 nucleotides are TGTGCCAGCAGCTTATCCTACAGGGGGAAAGGTGAGCAGTTCTTC. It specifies CASSLSYRGKGEQFF.

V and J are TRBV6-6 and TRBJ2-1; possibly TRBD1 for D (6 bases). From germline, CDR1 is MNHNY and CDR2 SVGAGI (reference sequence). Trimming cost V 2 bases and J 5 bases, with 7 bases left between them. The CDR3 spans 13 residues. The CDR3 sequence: CASSYRTDNEQFF. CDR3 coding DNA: TGTGCCAGCAGTTACAGGACAGACAATGAGCAGTTCTTC.

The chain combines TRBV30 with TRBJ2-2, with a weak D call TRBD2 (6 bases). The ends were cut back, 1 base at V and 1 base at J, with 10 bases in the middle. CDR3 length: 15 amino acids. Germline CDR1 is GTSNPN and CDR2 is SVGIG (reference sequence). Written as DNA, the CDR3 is TGTGCCTGGAGTGCCCTTAGCGGGAACACCGGGGAGCTGTTTTTT. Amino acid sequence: CAWSALSGNTGELFF. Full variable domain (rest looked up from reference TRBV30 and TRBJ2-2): SQTIHQWPATLVQPVGSPLSLECTVEGTSNPNLYWYRQAAGRGLQLLFYSVGIGQISSEVPQNLSASRPQDRQFILSSKKLLLSDSGFYLCAWSALSGNTGELFFGEGSRLTVL.

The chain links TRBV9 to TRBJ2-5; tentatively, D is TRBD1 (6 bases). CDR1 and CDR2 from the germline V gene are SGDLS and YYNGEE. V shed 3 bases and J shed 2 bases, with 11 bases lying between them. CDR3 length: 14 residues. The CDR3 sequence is CASSAQGSQETQYF. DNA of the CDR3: TGTGCCAGCAGCGCGCAGGGGAGTCAAGAGACCCAGTACTTC.